This TCR beta chain was found in a study of blood T cell repertoires in COVID-19. Study background: The samples span acute and convalescent COVID-19 from the United States, Italy and Spain.

The V gene's germline CDR1 is SGHAT and CDR2 FQNNGV. The length of the CDR3 is 16 residues. The V segment lost 1 base and the J segment 5 bases; nucleotides outside the gene matches: 7. Original methodology: From reference gene primer amplification, estimates of nucleated cell counts were derived. Profiled with immunoSEQ multiplex PCR; TCRdb holds only in-frame clones, not every one. V and J calls and clone size are those listed in that table; D and trimming were worked out from the DNA. The table shows some 200,000 clones, with about three quarters occurring only once. The chain recombines TRBV11-2 with TRBJ2-5, with 10 bases that match TRBD1. The sequence was collected from a woman aged 45-59 years with active or convalescent COVID-19. The material sequenced was peripheral blood. CDR3 in amino acids: CASSLGGTGVLETQYF. The CDR3 nucleotides read TGTGCCAGCAGCTTAGGAGGGACAGGGGTTCTTGAGACCCAGTACTTC.